This is a list of T cell receptor beta chains from one sample in a study of cytomegalovirus exposure and HLA in healthy donors. The data were produced by immunoSEQ multiplex PCR, yet TCRdb's version contains in-frame clones alone and is incomplete. The table shows 75,000 to 95,000 clones, with about 60% occurring only once. Sequenced: PBMCs. The origin of the receptors is a woman in her twenties or thirties in good health and CMV-seronegative. Both conserved end residues are part of each CDR3. Fields, in order: V gene, D gene, J gene, clone size, CDR3 DNA, CDR3 protein. The D gene is left open where the match is weak. Clone size is not always given. Where it is, it says once, few, many or a class for expanded clones.

V: TRBV9; D: .; J: TRBJ2-7; size: .; DNA: TGTGCCAGCAGCGTCTCAGGAGGGAATCCAGACGAGCAGTACTTC; CDR3: CASSVSGGNPDEQYF
V: TRBV5-1; D: .; J: TRBJ2-5; size: .; DNA: TGCGCCAGCAGCTTGTGGGCAGGGCAAGAGACCCAGTACTTC; CDR3: CASSLWAGQETQYF
V: TRBV27; D: TRBD2; J: TRBJ2-7; size: .; DNA: TGTGCCAGCAATTTTGGGGGGGGCTACGAGCAGTACTTC; CDR3: CASNFGGGYEQYF
V: TRBV30; D: TRBD2; J: TRBJ2-1; size: .; DNA: TGTGCCTGGAGTGCAGGGACTAGCAGTTCCTACAATGAGCAGTTCTTC; CDR3: CAWSAGTSSSYNEQFF
V: TRBV6-6; D: .; J: TRBJ2-7; size: .; DNA: TGTGCCAGCAGCCACGCGAGTAAAGAGCAGTACTTC; CDR3: CASSHASKEQYF
V: TRBV27; D: .; J: TRBJ1-2; size: .; DNA: TGTGCCAGCAGTTTAAAGGGACACGACTATGGCTACACCTTC; CDR3: CASSLKGHDYGYTF
V: TRBV25-1; D: .; J: TRBJ1-2; size: few; DNA: TGTGCCAGCAGTGAACTAGGCAGCGACTATGGCTACACCTTC; CDR3: CASSELGSDYGYTF
V: TRBV25-1; D: .; J: TRBJ1-4; size: .; DNA: TGTGCCAGCAGCTTGCAGGGCCGAGTGACTAATGAAAAACTGTTTTTT; CDR3: CASSLQGRVTNEKLFF
V: TRBV28; D: .; J: TRBJ1-1; size: .; DNA: TGTGCCAGCAGTCCCCAACTTCGGACAGTGAACACTGAAGCTTTCTTT; CDR3: CASSPQLRTVNTEAFF
V: TRBV5-1; D: TRBD2; J: TRBJ2-3; size: .; DNA: TGCGCCAGCAGCTTGGTGGGGGGGACGCTGGATACGCAGTATTTT; CDR3: CASSLVGGTLDTQYF